This T cell receptor beta chain was sequenced in a study of blood T cell repertoires in COVID-19 (dated by TCRdb to about 2020). Regarding the study in general: Samples from collaborators originated in the United States, Italy and Spain and spanned both the acute and convalescent phases of COVID-19. The material from the prospective study consisted of cDNA or gDNA derived from T cells, B-cell-depleted T cells, or PBMCs. Deeply sampled blood TCRbeta repertoires from subjects exposed to, actively infected with, or recovered from COVID-19 were included in the dataset. The repertoires were released in a freely available public database intended as a resource for research on the immune response to SARS-CoV-2. Samples were obtained from the ongoing ImmuneRACE study (first 160 participants) and from over a thousand subjects provided by 6 global collaborators. Nearly every sample came with metadata listing a de-identified subject ID, COVID-19 status, age in years and sex. HLA class I and class II types, where available, came from metadata supplied by the sample provider rather than from assay-based typing.

TCRbeta CDR3 regions were amplified from genomic DNA using the immunoSEQ Assay, a bias-controlled multiplex PCR. Under the source paper's analysis protocol: Within the assay, amplification of reference gene primers was used to estimate how many nucleated cells each sample contained. To quantify the absolute abundance of each unique TCRbeta CDR3 rearrangement, sequence reads were collapsed and filtered. For each sample, productive Simpson clonality was calculated by taking the square root of Simpson's diversity index across productive rearrangements. In its TCRdb copy, this immuneACCESS table keeps in-frame sequences only and misses some clones. Where compared with another copy, unresolved V genes explain less than half of these, and the others have no known cause. V and J calls plus clone size are reproduced from that table; the DNA served to infer D and trimming. For this sample there are about 210,000 clones; 82% appear just once. The top ten constitute around 12% of the sample.

The collaborating institutions used their own protocols to collect whole blood in K2EDTA tubes. For TCRbeta analysis, collaborator samples were shipped as frozen whole blood, as isolated PBMCs, or as DNA extracted from either sample type. On the study overall, not on this receptor specifically: How much clinical and demographic metadata was included differed by source and by participant, and the metadata was provided uncurated.

Cut back by 4 bases and 9 bases, the V and J ends lie 14 bases apart. There are 13 amino acids in the CDR3, from cysteine to phenylalanine inclusive. The entry retains the CDR3 DNA only, 39 bases that are in frame from base 1. From the germline V gene, CDR1 is SGDLS and CDR2 is YYNGEE. As for this clone: Its recognized antigen is unknown. No per-base quality is available; no much larger clone lies one base away.

Material: peripheral blood. This clonotype was obtained from a woman in her thirties or forties with acute or convalescent COVID-19. The chain links TRBV9 with TRBJ2-1; possibly the D gene is TRBD2, per 5 matching bases. The nucleotide sequence is given as TGTGCCAGCAGCCCTGACACCCGGGGTGAGCAGTTCTTC. Its amino acids are CASSPDTRGEQFF.